This passage covers 23 T cell receptor beta chains from one sample sequenced in a study of PD-L1 blockade in urothelial cancer. The time point: peripheral blood 6 weeks after treatment start. This table comes from immunoSEQ multiplex PCR, and its TCRdb copy is limited to in-frame clones, with some not included. The table records fewer than 30,000 clones, around 84% of them present only once. The input for sequencing was PBMCs, taken around atezolizumab (anti-PD-L1) treatment. The receptors derive from a man aged 70-80 years with urothelial cancer.

The chain links TRBV6-1 to TRBJ1-2; 8 bases agree with TRBD1. Trimming at V came to 2 bases and at J to 8 bases, leaving 4 bases not matched to a gene. Germline V gives CDR1 MNHNS, CDR2 SASEGT. This CDR3 region has 13 residues. CDR3 residues: CASSETGGYGYTF. CDR3 coding DNA: TGTGCCAGCAGTGAAACAGGGGGGTACGGCTACACCTTC.

This clone was counted once. The chain employs TRBV11-1 and TRBJ2-3; 12 positions match TRBD2. The CDR3 is made up of 15 amino acids. V trimming: 5 bases; J trimming: 8 bases; junction bases outside the gene matches: 8. Germline CDR1 SGHAT, CDR2 FQDESV (reference sequence). The CDR3 bases are TGTGCCAGCAGCCCCTCTAGCGGGGGGGCCCGTACGCAGTATTTT. Its protein product is CASSPSSGGARTQYF. The full variable domain, completed using reference TRBV11-1 and TRBJ2-3, is EAEVAQSPRYKITEKSQAVAFWCDPISGHATLYWYRQILGQGPELLVQFQDESVVDDSQLPKDRFSAERLKGVDSTLKIQPAELGDSAMYLCASSPSSGGARTQYFGPGTRLTVL.

The chain links TRBV5-8 to TRBJ2-6; no clear D. In germline, CDR1 is SGHTS, CDR2 YDEGEE. The germline V and J ends were trimmed by 0 bases and 0 bases, with 7 bases remaining between them. The CDR3 contains 16 residues. The chain's CDR3 is CASSLGSGSGANVLTF. The CDR3 DNA reads TGTGCCAGCAGCTTGGGGTCAGGCTCTGGGGCCAACGTCCTGACTTTC.

The chain links TRBV6-4 to TRBJ2-7, with 7 nucleotides matching TRBD1. The germline gives CDR1 MRHNA, CDR2 SNTAGT. With 5 bases clipped from V and 7 bases from J, the junction kept 8 bases outside the gene matches. The CDR3 loop spans 13 amino acids. CDR3 nucleotides: TGTGCCAGCAGTTCGAGGACAGGCGGTGAGCAGTACTTC. It translates to CASSSRTGGEQYF.

The rearrangement links TRBV6-4 to TRBJ2-3, with 12 bases lining up with TRBD1. Unmatched junction bases numbered 4, after V lost 3 bases and J lost 3 bases. The CDR3 is 16 residues long. Germline V gene lookup returns CDR1 MRHNA and CDR2 SNTAGT. DNA of the CDR3: TGTGCCAGCAGTGATCGGGGACAGGGGGCGACAGATACGCAGTATTTT. Encoded protein: CASSDRGQGATDTQYF.

The chain is built from TRBV5-6 and TRBJ1-5, with a weak D call TRBD1 (6 bases). Germline V CDR1 and CDR2: SGHDT, YYEEEE. The ends were cut back, 2 bases at V and 7 bases at J, with 10 bases in the middle. This CDR3 contains 13 residues. The CDR3 nucleotides read TGTGCCAGCAGCTTACAGGGCGGCCAGCCCCAGCATTTT. The encoded protein is CASSLQGGQPQHF.

The V and J genes are TRBV15 and TRBJ2-7; 10 nucleotides align to TRBD1. Germline assignment: CDR1 LNHNV and CDR2 YYDKDF (reference sequence). Trimming took 2 bases from V and 5 from J; bases not matched to a gene: 6. CDR3 size: 15 residues. In DNA, the CDR3 is TGTGCCACCAGCAGATGGGGACAGGGGTCCCACGAGCAGTACTTC. Translation: CATSRWGQGSHEQYF.

The rearrangement links TRBV6-1 to TRBJ1-2; weak D call: TRBD1 (6 bases). The CDR3 is 12 residues long. The V end was cut by 8 bases, the J end by 4 bases, with 11 bases between. The V gene's germline CDR1 is MNHNS and CDR2 SASEGT. CDR3 loop: CASSDRSYGYTF. The CDR3 region has the DNA TGTGCCAGCTCCGACAGGTCCTATGGCTACACCTTC.

In the case of this clone: Other DNA variants within this sample encode the same CDR3. V is TRBV7-8 and J is TRBJ1-1, with D possibly TRBD1 on 5 matching bases. Trimming left V 1 base short and J 5 bases short, with 8 bases between. Germline V gene lookup returns CDR1 SGHVS and CDR2 FQNEAQ. The CDR3 contains 13 residues. The CDR3 loop reads CASSLGGGTEAFF. The CDR3 nucleotides read TGTGCCAGCAGCTTAGGGGGGGGTACTGAAGCTTTCTTT.

The chain is built from TRBV5-6 and TRBJ2-7; unclear D gene. The CDR3 sequence is 14 residues long. Trimming cost V 0 bases and J 4 bases, with 11 bases left between them. Germline CDR1 reads SGHDT; CDR2 reads YYEEEE. The CDR3 loop reads CASSLADRRYEQYF. The CDR3 DNA sequence: TGTGCCAGCAGCTTGGCTGACCGGCGGTACGAGCAGTACTTC.

This chain uses TRBV19 with TRBJ2-7; tentative D call: TRBD1 (5 bases). The CDR3 length is 15 residues. The germline V and J ends were trimmed by 2 bases and 2 bases, with 13 bases remaining between them. Germline CDR1 and CDR2: LNHDA and SQIVND (reference sequence). CDR3 region: CASSIKAGSPYEQYF. CDR3 DNA sequence: TGTGCCAGTAGTATAAAGGCAGGGTCCCCCTACGAGCAGTACTTC.

The rearrangement uses TRBV28 and TRBJ2-5, with 9 bases aligning to TRBD2. The CDR3 sequence is 15 residues long. The junction had 8 bases not matched to a gene; V was cut back by 6 bases and J by 3 bases. The germline gives CDR1 MDHEN, CDR2 SYDVKM. The CDR3 sequence is CASSPAGGLEETQYF. For the CDR3, the DNA is TGTGCCAGCAGCCCAGCGGGAGGATTGGAAGAGACCCAGTACTTC.

CDR3 in DNA: TGTGCCAGCAGTCAACAGGGGTATTATGGCTACACCTTC. This codes for CASSQQGYYGYTF. This chain uses TRBV2 with TRBJ1-2; 7 nucleotides agree with TRBD1. Germline loops: CDR1 SNHLY, CDR2 FYNNEI. V was clipped by 5 bases and J by 5 bases; unmatched bases: 5. The CDR3 is 13 amino acids.

The chain couples TRBV7-2 to TRBJ2-5; no firm D call. CDR1 and CDR2 from the germline V gene are SGHTA and FQGNSA. Trimming stripped 2 bases from V and 5 bases from J, with 12 bases between. The CDR3 has 14 amino acids. CDR3 protein: CASSLMAASETQYF. In nucleotides, the CDR3 is TGTGCCAGCAGCTTAATGGCGGCATCGGAGACCCAGTACTTC.

The chain carries TRBV5-1 and TRBJ2-7; 9 nucleotides line up with TRBD1. The tail of the sequence fits TRBJ2-1 better, so the J call may be wrong. The CDR3 runs 16 residues. Germline assignment: CDR1 SGHRS and CDR2 YFSETQ. The CDR3 coding sequence is TGCGCCAGCAGCTTGGGGACAGGGGTTCCCAACAATGAGCAGTTCTTC. Translating it yields CASSLGTGVPNNEQFF.

This chain connects TRBV7-3 to TRBJ2-1; TRBD1 agrees at 8 bases. The CDR3 is made up of 16 amino acids. V was clipped by 1 base and J by 3 bases; unmatched bases: 5. In germline, CDR1 is SGHTA, CDR2 FQGTGA. The CDR3 DNA sequence: TGTGCCAGCAGCTTAAGAGGAGGACAGGGCTACAATGAGCAGTTCTTC. Amino acids: CASSLRGGQGYNEQFF.

The chain carries TRBV2 and TRBJ2-2; no reliable D call. V was trimmed by 4 bases and J by 1 base, leaving 7 bases between them. Germline V lookup: CDR1 SNHLY, CDR2 FYNNEI. CDR3 size: 14 residues. The CDR3 DNA reads as TGTGCCAGCAGTGCCGACTGGAACACCGGGGAGCTGTTTTTT. It codes for CASSADWNTGELFF.

V gene TRBV4-3 combines with J gene TRBJ2-3; 8 bases agree with TRBD2. The CDR3 contains 17 residues. Germline V gene data show CDR1 as LGHNA and CDR2 as YSLEER. The junction had 8 bases not matched to a gene; V was cut back by 1 base and J by 2 bases. The CDR3 DNA follows: TGCGCCAGCAGCCAAGTGGTCAGCGGGGGAATCACAGATACGCAGTATTTT. This encodes CASSQVVSGGITDTQYF.

This chain joins TRBV18 and TRBJ1-2, with 7 bases lining up with TRBD1. V lost 2 bases to trimming and J lost 4 bases; unmatched junction nucleotides: 4. The CDR3 consists of 14 residues. CDR1 KGHSH and CDR2 LQKENI come from the germline V gene. Written as DNA, the CDR3 is TGTGCCAGCTCACCAGGCAGGGACAGCTATGGCTACACCTTC. Its protein product is CASSPGRDSYGYTF.

The chain carries TRBV6-4 and TRBJ2-1, with D possibly being TRBD2 (6 bases). The CDR3 length is 13 residues. Germline V gene lookup returns CDR1 MRHNA and CDR2 SNTAGT. V lost 4 bases, J lost 7 bases, and 11 bases lay in between. The CDR3 here is CASSAMGGNEQFF. CDR3 nucleotides: TGTGCCAGCAGTGCTATGGGGGGTAATGAGCAGTTCTTC.

In its sample, this clone was seen a few times. V gene TRBV18 combines with J gene TRBJ1-4; weak D call: TRBD1 (6 bases). The V gene's germline CDR1 is KGHSH and CDR2 LQKENI. V shed 3 bases and J shed 4 bases, with 12 bases lying between them. This CDR3 is 15 amino acids long. CDR3: CASSPVQGFNEKLFF. In DNA form, the CDR3 reads TGTGCCAGCTCACCTGTACAGGGTTTTAATGAAAAACTGTTTTTT.

The chain has TRBV5-4 and TRBJ1-1, with 7 bases that match TRBD1. The germline CDR1 and CDR2 sequences are SGHNT and YYREEE (reference sequence). This CDR3 has 15 residues. Trimming took 4 bases from V and 1 from J; bases not matched to a gene: 7. Here the CDR3 DNA reads TGTGCCAGCAGCCCGCCGGACAGGCAGAACACTGAAGCTTTCTTT. This encodes CASSPPDRQNTEAFF.

The chain recombines TRBV2 with TRBJ1-5; 7 bases are a match to TRBD1. CDR1 SNHLY and CDR2 FYNNEI come from the germline V gene. The CDR3 length is 14 residues. With V trimmed by 4 bases and J by 6 bases, 6 bases remained unmatched. The CDR3 protein is CASSATGASQPQHF. For the CDR3, the DNA is TGTGCCAGCAGTGCTACAGGGGCGAGTCAGCCCCAGCATTTT. Supplemented by reference TRBV2 and TRBJ1-5, the full variable domain reads EPEVTQTPSHQVTQMGQEVILRCVPISNHLYFYWYRQILGQKVEFLVSFYNNEISEKSEIFDDQFSVERPDGSNFTLKIRSTKLEDSAMYFCASSATGASQPQHFGDGTRLSIL.